The clone carrying this TCR beta chain was counted once. Its antigen is unidentified. Germline V gives CDR1 MGHRA, CDR2 YSYEKL. There are 16 residues in the CDR3. Losses at the gene ends were 0 bases for V and 1 base for J; bases not matched to a gene: 4. Libraries were prepared by immunoSEQ multiplex PCR; TCRdb keeps only in-frame clonotypes and omits some of them. Of about 280,000 clones listed, roughly 90% are singletons. The donors were part of the validation cohort, which consisted of over a hundred subjects and was separate from the first cohort of several hundred subjects. This entry comes from a study of cytomegalovirus exposure and HLA in healthy donors. Study-wide background: A later analysis reported the same platform for the 120 validation repertoires and the roughly 650 first-cohort repertoires.

Broader study findings: The study listed roughly 150 cytomegalovirus-associated TCR beta chains.

This TCR was sampled from a woman in her late teens or twenties in good health and CMV-seronegative. The material sequenced was PBMCs. This chain uses TRBV4-1 with TRBJ2-3; TRBD1 agrees at 7 bases. This CDR3 is CASSQDSGGGTDTQYF. DNA of the CDR3: TGCGCCAGCAGCCAAGATTCAGGGGGAGGCACAGATACGCAGTATTTT.